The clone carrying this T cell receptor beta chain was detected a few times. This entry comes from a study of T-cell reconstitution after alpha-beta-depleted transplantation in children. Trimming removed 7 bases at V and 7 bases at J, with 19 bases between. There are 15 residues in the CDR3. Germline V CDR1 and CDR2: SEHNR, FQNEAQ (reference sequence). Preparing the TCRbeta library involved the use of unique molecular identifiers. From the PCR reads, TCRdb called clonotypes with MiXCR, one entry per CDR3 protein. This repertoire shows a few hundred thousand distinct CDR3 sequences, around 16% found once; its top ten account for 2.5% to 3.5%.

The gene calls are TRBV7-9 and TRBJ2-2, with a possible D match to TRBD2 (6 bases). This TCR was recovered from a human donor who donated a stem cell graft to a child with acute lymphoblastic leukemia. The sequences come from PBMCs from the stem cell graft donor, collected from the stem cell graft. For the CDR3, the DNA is TGTGCCAGCATAAAGTTGGAGGGCGACGGCGGGGAGCTGTTTTTT. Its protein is CASIKLEGDGGELFF.